The 18 T cell receptor beta chains reported below all come from one sample, sequenced in a study of CD8 T cells in ankylosing spondylitis. TCRdb called the 5' RACE reads again in MiXCR, with one record for every CDR3 protein. The sample lists 200,000 to 250,000 distinct CDR3 sequences; about 10% were seen once. The specimen was blood, either unsorted or a sorted T cell fraction (not recorded which). All receptors derive from a male donor with ankylosing spondylitis or in good health (not recorded which).

This clonotype was observed a few times. The rearrangement links TRBV5-1 to TRBJ1-1; D unresolved. Germline V gives CDR1 SGHRS, CDR2 YFSETQ. Trimming removed 3 bases from V and 2 bases from J, with 14 bases in between. This CDR3 contains 15 residues. Here the CDR3 DNA reads TGCGCCAGCAGCTCTATCGGGGAGGACAACACTGAAGCTTTCTTT. Encoded protein: CASSSIGEDNTEAFF.

This clonotype was seen many times. The rearrangement uses TRBV6-5 and TRBJ1-1; D is perhaps TRBD1 (6 bases). V dropped 0 bases and J dropped 5 bases, with 10 bases sitting between them. Germline V gives CDR1 MNHEY, CDR2 SVGAGI. The CDR3 has 14 amino acids. CDR3 region: CASSYSRRGTEAFF. CDR3 nucleotide sequence: TGTGCCAGCAGTTACTCGAGGAGGGGGACTGAAGCTTTCTTT.

There are many counts of this clonotype. The V and J genes are TRBV7-3 and TRBJ2-1, with 7 positions matching TRBD2. CDR1 SGHTA and CDR2 FQGTGA come from the germline V gene. Unmatched junction bases numbered 4, after V lost 5 bases and J lost 0 bases. There are 15 residues in the CDR3. In nucleotides, the CDR3 is TGTGCCAGCAGCCTCACGGGGGGCTCCTACAATGAGCAGTTCTTC. Residues: CASSLTGGSYNEQFF.

This clonotype was seen many times. The chain recombines TRBV10-3 with TRBJ2-7, with 8 bases identical to TRBD2. CDR1 ENHRY and CDR2 SYGVKD come from the germline V gene. The V segment lost 3 bases and the J segment 6 bases; nucleotides outside the gene matches: 13. The CDR3 length is 16 residues. The CDR3 here is CAISDYGLAGFGEQYF. The CDR3 region has the DNA TGTGCCATCAGTGATTATGGGCTAGCGGGTTTCGGCGAGCAGTACTTC.

The CDR3 region is CASSVLAGGEQYF. In DNA, the CDR3 is TGTGCCAGCAGCGTACTAGCGGGAGGCGAGCAGTACTTC. The J gene is TRBJ2-7, the V gene TRBV5-5; 12 nucleotides align to TRBD2. CDR3 length equals 13 residues. J lost 6 bases, V lost 4 bases, and 2 bases had no gene match. Germline CDR1 SGHKS, CDR2 YYEKEE (reference sequence).

This clonotype was counted many times. The chain is built from TRBV5-6 and TRBJ2-7, with D uncertain. Germline V gives CDR1 SGHDT, CDR2 YYEEEE. V lost 0 bases and J lost 5, with 12 bases in between. The CDR3 has 14 residues. The CDR3 nucleotides read TGTGCCAGCAGCTTGGCCGACGGAGAAGACGAGCAGTACTTC. Protein sequence: CASSLADGEDEQYF.

The genes are TRBV27 and TRBJ2-7; maybe TRBD1 (5 bases). Germline V gene data show CDR1 as MNHEY and CDR2 as SMNVEV (reference sequence). This CDR3 region has 16 residues. V was trimmed by 7 bases and J by 3 bases, leaving 22 bases between them. CDR3 sequence: CASIPNRAGNFYEQYF. CDR3 coding DNA: TGTGCCAGCATTCCAAATAGGGCAGGGAATTTCTACGAGCAGTACTTC.

The gene calls are TRBV5-1 and TRBJ2-1; 9 bases are shared with TRBD1. Germline-derived CDR1 and CDR2 are SGHRS and YFSETQ. V lost 2 bases, J lost 2 bases, and 5 bases stayed unmatched. CDR3 size: 16 residues. In nucleotides, the CDR3 is TGCGCCAGCAGCTTCCGGACAGGGGTCGCCTACAATGAGCAGTTCTTC. Amino acid sequence: CASSFRTGVAYNEQFF.

The chain links TRBV7-9 to TRBJ2-7; weak D call: TRBD2 (6 bases). Germline CDR1 is SEHNR and CDR2 is FQNEAQ (reference sequence). V was cut by 0 bases and J by 5 bases, with 11 bases left in between. The CDR3 loop spans 14 amino acids. The DNA for the CDR3 is TGTGCCAGCAGCTTAGCGTGGCGGGGCGACGAGCAGTACTTC. This sequence encodes CASSLAWRGDEQYF.

This clonotype was detected many times. The rearrangement joins TRBV10-3 to TRBJ2-7, with 9 bases fitting TRBD1. CDR1 ENHRY and CDR2 SYGVKD come from the germline V gene. The junction had 13 bases not matched to a gene; V was cut back by 7 bases and J by 6 bases. This CDR3 is built from 15 residues. The CDR3 loop reads CAITSPGTGILEQYF. As DNA, the CDR3 is TGTGCCATCACGTCTCCCGGGACAGGGATCCTCGAGCAGTACTTC.

The table lists this clonotype with many counts. The chain links TRBV4-2 to TRBJ2-2; D call uncertain. This CDR3 spans 13 amino acids. Germline V gene sequence: CDR1 LGHNA, CDR2 YNFKEQ. V gave up 0 bases and J gave up 5 bases, with 4 bases separating them. CDR3 in amino acids: CASSQELTGELFF. The CDR3 DNA reads as TGTGCCAGCAGCCAAGAATTAACCGGGGAGCTGTTTTTT.

This clonotype was seen repeatedly, ten times or more. CDR3 sequence: CASSVDRGRGYEQYF. The CDR3 region has the DNA TGTGCCAGCAGCGTAGATAGAGGCAGGGGATACGAGCAGTACTTC. V is TRBV9 and J is TRBJ2-7; D may be TRBD1 (6 bases). The V end was cut by 0 bases, the J end by 4 bases, with 14 bases between. The CDR3 contains 15 residues. Germline V gene sequence: CDR1 SGDLS, CDR2 YYNGEE.

This clonotype was counted at least ten times. This rearrangement joins TRBV3-1 to TRBJ1-1; D unresolved. CDR1 is LGHDT, CDR2 YNNKEL, per germline (reference sequence). The CDR3 has 15 residues. Trimming removed 2 bases at V and 8 bases at J, with 18 bases between. As DNA, the CDR3 is TGTGCCAGCAGCCAAACACCTGGACGGCTTTTAGAAGCTTTCTTT. Its translation is CASSQTPGRLLEAFF. The full variable domain, its missing parts supplied by reference TRBV3-1 and TRBJ1-1, is DTAVSQTPKYLVTQMGNDKSIKCEQNLGHDTMYWYKQDSKKFLKIMFSYNNKELIINETVPNRFSPKSPDKAHLNLHINSLELGDSAVYFCASSQTPGRLLEAFFGQGTRLTVV.

This clonotype was seen ten or more times. The V gene is TRBV5-1, the J gene TRBJ2-3; 7 bases are a match to TRBD2. CDR1 is SGHRS and CDR2 is YFSETQ in the germline V gene. V lost 0 bases, J lost 5 bases, and 9 bases stayed unmatched. The CDR3 is 16 residues long. The CDR3 bases are TGCGCCAGCAGCTTGGGTGGCGGGAGCACACGAGATACGCAGTATTTT. Protein sequence: CASSLGGGSTRDTQYF.

There are many counts of this clonotype. V usage is TRBV20-1 and J usage is TRBJ2-5; 7 bases map to TRBD2. V dropped 1 base and J dropped 1; count of bases not matched to a gene: 3. The CDR3 has 14 residues. Germline V gene data show CDR1 as DFQATT and CDR2 as SNEGSKA (reference sequence). The CDR3 reads CSARVGGAQETQYF. The DNA of the CDR3 is TGCAGTGCTAGAGTGGGAGGGGCCCAAGAGACCCAGTACTTC.

This clonotype was seen many times. This chain links TRBV7-3 with TRBJ2-1, with D hard to call. CDR1 and CDR2 (germline): SGHTA, FQGTGA. Trimming took 0 bases from V and 6 from J, leaving 12 bases between them. The CDR3 totals 15 residues. The CDR3 DNA follows: TGTGCCAGCAGCTTAACGGTTACGCCGGGCAATGAGCAGTTCTTC. It codes for CASSLTVTPGNEQFF.

This clonotype was detected ten times or more. The rearrangement links TRBV6-2 or TRBV6-3 to TRBJ2-5; D call uncertain. Germline assignment: CDR1 MNHEY and CDR2 SVGEGT. V lost 2 bases and J lost 3, with 7 bases in between. The CDR3 covers 13 residues. The CDR3 sequence is CASSYKAEETQYF. In nucleotides, the CDR3 is TGTGCCAGCAGTTACAAGGCGGAAGAGACCCAGTACTTC.

The table lists this clonotype with many counts. The V gene is TRBV28, the J gene TRBJ2-3, with D possibly matching TRBD2 (6 bases). Trimming cost V 7 bases and J 3 bases, with 17 bases left between them. CDR1 and CDR2 (germline): MDHEN, SYDVKM. The CDR3 contains 15 residues. This CDR3 reads CASTRRGGKTDTQYF. CDR3 nucleotide sequence: TGTGCCAGCACCCGAAGAGGCGGGAAGACAGATACGCAGTATTTT.